This T cell receptor beta chain derives from a study of T cells in Graves' hyperthyroidism and ophthalmopathy. About the research overall: Peripheral blood collection took place at initial diagnosis, before any treatment.

Germline V gene data show CDR1 as MNHEY and CDR2 as SMNVEV (reference sequence). The CDR3 extends over 14 amino acids. V was cut by 2 bases and J by 6 bases, with 14 bases left in between. Diagnosis of hyperthyroidism was new in patients aged 18 to 65, and its duration was under 2 months. Used for diagnoses were clinical symptoms, serum thyroxine and TRAb, thyroid ultrasound and orbital computed tomography. Out of 8.5 to 10 ml of fresh peripheral blood came the PBMCs. The source material, RNA transcripts, was used to amplify TCR beta CDR3 regions. HTBI primers drove first-round RT-PCR of the TCR CDR3. Each CDR3 protein is one row after TCRdb ran MiXCR on the multiplex PCR reads. Among roughly 740,000 distinct CDR3 sequences listed, about a sixth were seen once. This clonotype appeared a few times.

Sequences were obtained from blood. The sequence was collected from a man in his late teens or twenties with Graves' hyperthyroidism. The chain employs TRBV27 and TRBJ2-7; D is possibly TRBD2 (5 bases). This CDR3 is CASSLGPNRGEQYF. CDR3 DNA: TGTGCCAGCAGTTTAGGTCCTAATCGGGGCGAGCAGTACTTC.